Listed below are T cell receptor beta chains from one sample, sequenced in a study of T cells in Graves' hyperthyroidism and ophthalmopathy. TCRdb reprocessed the multiplex PCR reads with MiXCR, giving one entry per CDR3 protein. Among around 350,000 distinct CDR3 sequences, roughly 15% were seen once, and the ten largest hold 15% to 20%. Material: blood. These receptors came from a woman in her twenties or thirties with Graves' ophthalmopathy. Each CDR3 is given with its conserved first and last residue. A D gene is named only where the DNA matches it firmly. Where a row states a size, it is once, few, many or the class of an expanded clone; other rows omit it.

j_gene	len	d_gene	v_gene	abundance	CDR3nt	CDR3aa
TRBJ2-7	12	-	TRBV3-1	many	TGTGCCAGCAGCTTACAGGTTCACGAGCAGTACTTC	CASSLQVHEQYF
TRBJ2-5	15	TRBD1	TRBV7-2	many	TGTGCCAGCAGCATATCAACAGGGGAGTTAAAGACCCAGTACTTC	CASSISTGELKTQYF
TRBJ2-3	16	TRBD2	TRBV27	many	TGTGCCAGCAGCCGGCGACTAGCGGGGGGGCGAGATACGCAGTATTTT	CASSRRLAGGRDTQYF
TRBJ1-5	15	-	TRBV6-1	many	TGTGCCAGCAATTTTGCTCCGGGAAGCAATCAGCCCCAGCATTTT	CASNFAPGSNQPQHF
TRBJ1-1	19	TRBD1	TRBV6-1	few	TGTGCCAGCAGTTCCCCGCACCGGACAGGGTCGTACGGGGGCACTGAAGCTTTCTTT	CASSSPHRTGSYGGTEAFF
TRBJ2-1	15	TRBD2	TRBV9	few	TGTGCCAGCAGCGTCGACGGGGGGTATTACAATGAGCAGTTCTTC	CASSVDGGYYNEQFF
TRBJ1-2	12	-	TRBV25-1	-	TGTGCCAGCAGTGAAAATCACATGAGCTACACCTTC	CASSENHMSYTF
TRBJ2-1	16	TRBD2	TRBV12-3/TRBV12-4	many	TGTGCCAGCGCCAATCGGGGGGGCGGAACCTACAATGAGCAGTTCTTC	CASANRGGGTYNEQFF
TRBJ1-1	13	TRBD1	TRBV12-3/TRBV12-4	-	TGTGCCAGCAGTGTTATAACAGGGGGAAAAGCTTTCTTT	CASSVITGGKAFF
TRBJ2-1	14	-	TRBV7-2	many	TGTGCCAGCGGGGGGCTTAGCTCCTACAATGAGCAGTTCTTC	CASGGLSSYNEQFF
TRBJ1-1	15	-	TRBV11-3	once	TGTGCCAGCAGCTCCATCATAGGGTGGAACACTGAAACTTTCTTT	CASSSIIGWNTETFF
TRBJ1-6	14	TRBD1	TRBV6-1	-	TGTGCCAGCAGTCTCTTGGGACAGAATTCACCCCTCCACTTT	CASSLLGQNSPLHF
TRBJ2-3	15	-	TRBV6-2/TRBV6-3	many	TGTGCCAGCAGTACCCCGGGCCGTTGGCCAGATACGCAGTATTTT	CASSTPGRWPDTQYF
TRBJ1-5	15	TRBD1	TRBV5-1	many	TGCGCCAGCAGCGGGGGACAGGGCAGCAATCAGCCCCAGCATTTT	CASSGGQGSNQPQHF
TRBJ1-6	14	-	TRBV20-1	many	TGCAGTGCTACGCAGGGGTTTGGGAATTCACCCCTCCACTTT	CSATQGFGNSPLHF
TRBJ2-2	17	-	TRBV11-1	many	TGTGCCAGCAGCATCCTAACCGGGACAACAAACACCGGGGAGCTGTTTTTT	CASSILTGTTNTGELFF
TRBJ2-2	15	-	TRBV6-1	-	TGTGCCAGCACCCGGGTGATTGGGAACACCGGGGAGCTGTTTTTT	CASTRVIGNTGELFF
TRBJ1-6	17	-	TRBV30	-	TGCGCCTGGAGTGGACAAGGACCGGTCTCCTATAATTCACCCCTCCACTTT	CAWSGQGPVSYNSPLHF
TRBJ1-2	15	-	TRBV7-9	many	TGTGCCAGCAGCTTATGGGGTTCCGGTAACTATGGCTACACCTTC	CASSLWGSGNYGYTF
TRBJ2-1	16	TRBD2	TRBV7-2	many	TGTGCCAGCAGTCAGGGACTAGCGGGGGGGTTGAATGAGCAGTTCTTC	CASSQGLAGGLNEQFF
TRBJ2-3	15	-	TRBV5-1	many	TGCGCCAGCACGGACCAGGTCTCGAGCACAGATACGCAGTATTTT	CASTDQVSSTDTQYF
TRBJ1-4	16	-	TRBV9	-	TGTGCCAGCAGCCCTGTCCGGGGACAAGTTAATGAAAAACTGTTTTTT	CASSPVRGQVNEKLFF
TRBJ1-4	18	TRBD1	TRBV7-9	few	TGTGCCAGCAGCTTAGTCTCCGGGACAGGGGATAAAAATGAAAAACTGTTTTTT	CASSLVSGTGDKNEKLFF
TRBJ2-7	16	TRBD1	TRBV7-2	-	TGTGCCAGCAGCGGATCGCCGGGACAGGGGTCCTACGAGCAGTACTTC	CASSGSPGQGSYEQYF
TRBJ2-4	19	TRBD2	TRBV9	-	TGTGCCAGCAGCCCGGGGTGGACTAGCGGGGGGGCCGCCAAAAACATTCAGTACTTC	CASSPGWTSGGAAKNIQYF
TRBJ2-7	14	-	TRBV6-5	many	TGTGCCAGCAGTTACCTAGCCAGGGGCTACGAGCAGTACTTC	CASSYLARGYEQYF
TRBJ2-3	12	-	TRBV12-3/TRBV12-4	few	TGTGCCAGCAGTTTCGGGGCTGTTACGCAGTATTTT	CASSFGAVTQYF
TRBJ2-2	15	-	TRBV28	few	TGTGCCAGCAGTCAAAGACTAGTAAATCACGGGGAGCTGTTTTTT	CASSQRLVNHGELFF
TRBJ2-7	13	-	TRBV6-1	many	TGTGCCAGCAGTGATGGGTCATCCTACGAGCAGTACTTC	CASSDGSSYEQYF
TRBJ1-5	14	-	TRBV19	-	TGTGCCAGTAGTATTACAGGGTTTAGTCAGCCCCAGCATTTT	CASSITGFSQPQHF
TRBJ2-3	16	TRBD1	TRBV6-1	-	TGTGCCAGCACCCCTCGGCGGAGACAGGGGGGAAATACGCAGTATTTT	CASTPRRRQGGNTQYF
TRBJ1-6	15	-	TRBV4-1	many	TGCGCCAGCAGCCCAGTTTTCGGAAATAATTCACCCCTCCACTTT	CASSPVFGNNSPLHF
TRBJ2-5	14	TRBD2	TRBV28	many	TGTGCCAGCAGTTCCGGGGGGGACCAAGAGACCCAGTACTTC	CASSSGGDQETQYF
TRBJ1-1	17	-	TRBV10-3	many	TGTGCCATCAGTGAGGGAGGGCAGGGCAAAATGAACACTGAAGCTTTCTTT	CAISEGGQGKMNTEAFF
TRBJ2-5	15	TRBD2	TRBV14	few	TGTGCCAGCAGCCCACGGACTAGCGGGGGGGAGACCCAGTACTTC	CASSPRTSGGETQYF
TRBJ1-1	13	-	TRBV20-1	-	TGCAGTGCCTCAACGCGACAGAGCAACCGGGCTTTCTTT	CSASTRQSNRAFF
TRBJ2-3	16	-	TRBV4-3	once	TGCGCCAGCAGCCCGAAAGGAGGCAGGGACACAGATACGCAGTATTTT	CASSPKGGRDTDTQYF
TRBJ1-5	15	TRBD1	TRBV28	many	TGTGCCAGCAGTACGCGACAGGGTGACAATCAGCCCCAGCATTTT	CASSTRQGDNQPQHF
TRBJ2-1	18	TRBD2	TRBV7-2	many	TGTGCCAGCAGCTTAAGGACTAGCGGGGGGGCCTTTGGAAATGAGCAGTTCTTC	CASSLRTSGGAFGNEQFF
TRBJ1-2	15	-	TRBV12-3/TRBV12-4	-	TGTGCCAGCAGTCCTCCTGACAGTCGTTACTATGGCTACACCTTC	CASSPPDSRYYGYTF
TRBJ2-5	12	TRBD2	TRBV20-1	many	TGCAGCGGGGGGGAGAAACAAGAGACCCAGTACTTC	CSGGEKQETQYF
TRBJ2-4	13	-	TRBV5-1	-	TGCGCCAGCAGCGTACAGGGGGGGGACATTCAGTACTTC	CASSVQGGDIQYF